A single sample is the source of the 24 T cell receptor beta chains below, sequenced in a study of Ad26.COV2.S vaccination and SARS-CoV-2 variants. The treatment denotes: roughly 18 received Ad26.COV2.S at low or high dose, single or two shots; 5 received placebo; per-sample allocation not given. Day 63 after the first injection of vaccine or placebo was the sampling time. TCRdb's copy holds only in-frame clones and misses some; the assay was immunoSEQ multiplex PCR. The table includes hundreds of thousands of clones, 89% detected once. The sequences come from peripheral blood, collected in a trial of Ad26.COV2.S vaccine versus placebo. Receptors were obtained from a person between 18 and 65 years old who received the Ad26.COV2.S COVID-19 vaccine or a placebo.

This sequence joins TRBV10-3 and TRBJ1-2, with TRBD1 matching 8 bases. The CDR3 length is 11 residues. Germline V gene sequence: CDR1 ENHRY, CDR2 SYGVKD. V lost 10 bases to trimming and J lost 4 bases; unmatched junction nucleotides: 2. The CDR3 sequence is CASTGGYGYTF. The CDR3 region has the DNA TGTGCCAGTACAGGGGGCTATGGCTACACCTTC.

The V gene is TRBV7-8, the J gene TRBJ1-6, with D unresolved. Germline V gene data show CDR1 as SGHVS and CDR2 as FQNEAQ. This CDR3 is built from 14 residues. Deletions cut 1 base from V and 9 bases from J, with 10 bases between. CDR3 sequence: CASSLVGGSSPLHF. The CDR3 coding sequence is TGTGCCAGCAGCTTAGTTGGAGGGAGTTCACCCCTCCACTTT.

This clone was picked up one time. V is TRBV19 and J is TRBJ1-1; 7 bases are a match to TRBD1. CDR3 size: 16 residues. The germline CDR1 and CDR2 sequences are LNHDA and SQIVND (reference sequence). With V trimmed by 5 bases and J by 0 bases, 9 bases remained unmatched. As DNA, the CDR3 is TGTGCCAGTAGTCGCGGAAACAGGGGAATGAACACTGAAGCTTTCTTT. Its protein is CASSRGNRGMNTEAFF.

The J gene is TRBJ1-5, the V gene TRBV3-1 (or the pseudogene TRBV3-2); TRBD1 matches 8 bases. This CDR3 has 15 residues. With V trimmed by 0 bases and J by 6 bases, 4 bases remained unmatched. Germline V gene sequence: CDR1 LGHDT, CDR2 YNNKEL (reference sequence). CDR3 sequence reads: CASSQDSTGGQPQHF. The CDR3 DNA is TGTGCCAGCAGCCAAGATTCAACAGGGGGTCAGCCCCAGCATTTT.

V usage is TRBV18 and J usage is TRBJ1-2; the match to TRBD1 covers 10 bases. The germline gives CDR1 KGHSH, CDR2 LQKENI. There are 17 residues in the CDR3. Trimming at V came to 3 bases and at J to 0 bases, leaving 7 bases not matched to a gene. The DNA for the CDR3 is TGTGCCAGCTCACCGCCCGGGACAGGGGCTTCTAACTATGGCTACACCTTC. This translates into CASSPPGTGASNYGYTF.

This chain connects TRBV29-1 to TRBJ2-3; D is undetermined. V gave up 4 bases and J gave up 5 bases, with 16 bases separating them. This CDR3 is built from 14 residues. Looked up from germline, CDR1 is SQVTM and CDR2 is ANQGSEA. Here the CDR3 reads CSVVAGAIGDTQYF. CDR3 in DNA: TGCAGCGTTGTGGCAGGAGCAATCGGAGATACGCAGTATTTT.

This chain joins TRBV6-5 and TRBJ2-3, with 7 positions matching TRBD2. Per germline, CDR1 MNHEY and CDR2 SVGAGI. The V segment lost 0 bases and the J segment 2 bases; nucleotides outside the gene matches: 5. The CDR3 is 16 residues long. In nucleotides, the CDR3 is TGTGCCAGCAGTTACTCGGCTAGCGGAAACACAGATACGCAGTATTTT. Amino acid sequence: CASSYSASGNTDTQYF.

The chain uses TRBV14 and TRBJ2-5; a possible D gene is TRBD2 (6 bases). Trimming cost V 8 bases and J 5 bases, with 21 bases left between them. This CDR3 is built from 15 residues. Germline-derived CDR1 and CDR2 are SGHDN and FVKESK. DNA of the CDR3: TGTGCCAGCGTGACCCCGGGAGCTGACCGGGAGACCCAGTACTTC. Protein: CASVTPGADRETQYF.

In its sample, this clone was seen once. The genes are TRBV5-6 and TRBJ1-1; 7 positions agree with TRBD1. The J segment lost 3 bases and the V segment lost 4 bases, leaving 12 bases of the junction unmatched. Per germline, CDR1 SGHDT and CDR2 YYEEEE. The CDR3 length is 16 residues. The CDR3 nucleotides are TGTGCCAGCAGCACCTCAACAGGGGCCGGGGACACTGAAGCTTTCTTT. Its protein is CASSTSTGAGDTEAFF. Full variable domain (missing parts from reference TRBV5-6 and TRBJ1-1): DAGVTQSPTHLIKTRGQQVTLRCSPKSGHDTVSWYQQALGQGPQFIFQYYEEEERQRGNFPDRFSGHQFPNYSSELNVNALLLGDSALYLCASSTSTGAGDTEAFFGQGTRLTVV.

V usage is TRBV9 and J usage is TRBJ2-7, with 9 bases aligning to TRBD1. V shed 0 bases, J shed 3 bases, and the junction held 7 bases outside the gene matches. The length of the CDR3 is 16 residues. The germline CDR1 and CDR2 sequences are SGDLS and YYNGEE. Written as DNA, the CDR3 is TGTGCCAGCAGCGTAGGAGGGGGGACAGGGAGCTACGAGCAGTACTTC. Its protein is CASSVGGGTGSYEQYF.

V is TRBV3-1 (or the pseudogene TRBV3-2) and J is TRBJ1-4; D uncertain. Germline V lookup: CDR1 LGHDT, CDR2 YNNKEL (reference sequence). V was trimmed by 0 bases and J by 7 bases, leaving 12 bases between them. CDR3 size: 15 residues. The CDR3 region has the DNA TGTGCCAGCAGCCAAGAAGGGCAGACCGGTGAAAAACTGTTTTTT. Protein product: CASSQEGQTGEKLFF.

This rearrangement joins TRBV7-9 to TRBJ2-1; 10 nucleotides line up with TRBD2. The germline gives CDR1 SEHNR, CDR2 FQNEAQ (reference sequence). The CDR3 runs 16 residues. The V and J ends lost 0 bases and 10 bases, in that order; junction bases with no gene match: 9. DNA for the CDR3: TGTGCCAGCAGCTTAGCGAGGCCTAGCGGGAGAGGAGAGCAGTTCTTC. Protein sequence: CASSLARPSGRGEQFF.

In nucleotides, the CDR3 is TGTGCCAGTAGTACCACCCACCACGGACAGGGACGGTACTTC. This codes for CASSTTHHGQGRYF. The J gene is TRBJ2-5, the V gene TRBV19; 8 nucleotides align to TRBD1. The CDR3 sequence is 14 residues long. V shed 4 bases, J shed 13 bases, and the junction held 14 bases outside the gene matches. Germline loops: CDR1 LNHDA, CDR2 SQIVND (reference sequence).

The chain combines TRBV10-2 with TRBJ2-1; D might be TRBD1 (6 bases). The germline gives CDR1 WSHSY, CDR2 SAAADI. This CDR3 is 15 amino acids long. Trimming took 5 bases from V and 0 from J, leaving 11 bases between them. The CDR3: CASSLGGSSYNEQFF. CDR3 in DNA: TGCGCCAGCAGTTTAGGGGGATCCTCCTACAATGAGCAGTTCTTC.

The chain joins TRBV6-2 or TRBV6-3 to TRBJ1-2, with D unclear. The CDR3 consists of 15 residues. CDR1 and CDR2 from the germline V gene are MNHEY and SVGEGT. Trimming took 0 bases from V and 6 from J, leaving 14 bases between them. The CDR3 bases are TGTGCCAGCAGTTACTCGTCAACCCTAGAGAATGGCTACACCTTC. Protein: CASSYSSTLENGYTF.

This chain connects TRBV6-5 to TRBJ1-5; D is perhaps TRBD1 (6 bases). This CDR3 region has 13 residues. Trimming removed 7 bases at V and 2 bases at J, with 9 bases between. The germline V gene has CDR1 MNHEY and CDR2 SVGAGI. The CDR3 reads CASTGDGNQPQHF. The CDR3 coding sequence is TGTGCCAGCACAGGGGACGGCAATCAGCCCCAGCATTTT.

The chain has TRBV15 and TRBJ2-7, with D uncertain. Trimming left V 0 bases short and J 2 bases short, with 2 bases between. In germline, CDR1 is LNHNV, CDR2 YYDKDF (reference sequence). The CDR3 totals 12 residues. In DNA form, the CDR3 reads TGTGCCACCAGCAGAGAAGCCTACGAGCAGTACTTC. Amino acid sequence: CATSREAYEQYF.

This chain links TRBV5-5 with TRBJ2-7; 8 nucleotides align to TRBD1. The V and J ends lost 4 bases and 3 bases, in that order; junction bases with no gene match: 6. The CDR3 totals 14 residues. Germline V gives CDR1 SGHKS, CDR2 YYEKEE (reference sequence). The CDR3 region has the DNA TGTGCCAGCAGCGCCGGACAGGGTATCTACGAGCAGTACTTC. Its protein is CASSAGQGIYEQYF.

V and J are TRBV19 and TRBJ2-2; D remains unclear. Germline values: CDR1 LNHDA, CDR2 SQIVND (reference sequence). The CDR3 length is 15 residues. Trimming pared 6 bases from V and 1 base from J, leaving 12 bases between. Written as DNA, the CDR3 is TGTGCCAGTAGCCCCCGACCGATGAACACCGGGGAGCTGTTTTTT. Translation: CASSPRPMNTGELFF.

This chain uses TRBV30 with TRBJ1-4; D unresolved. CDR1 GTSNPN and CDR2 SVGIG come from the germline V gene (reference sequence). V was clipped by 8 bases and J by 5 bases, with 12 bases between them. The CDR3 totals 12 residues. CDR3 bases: TGTGCCCTCGGTCGGAGGAATGAAAAACTGTTTTTT. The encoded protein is CALGRRNEKLFF.

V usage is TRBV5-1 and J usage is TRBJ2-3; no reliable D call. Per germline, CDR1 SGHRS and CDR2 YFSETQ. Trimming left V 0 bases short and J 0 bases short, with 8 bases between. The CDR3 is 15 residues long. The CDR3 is CASSLGSTSTDTQYF. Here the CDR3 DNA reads TGCGCCAGCAGCTTGGGCTCAACTAGCACAGATACGCAGTATTTT.

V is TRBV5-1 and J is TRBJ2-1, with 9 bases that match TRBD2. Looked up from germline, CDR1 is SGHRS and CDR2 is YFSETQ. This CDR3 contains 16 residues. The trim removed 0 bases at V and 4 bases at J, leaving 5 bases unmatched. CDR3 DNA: TGCGCCAGCAGCTTGGATGTGGGACTAGCTTACAATGAGCAGTTCTTC. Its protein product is CASSLDVGLAYNEQFF.

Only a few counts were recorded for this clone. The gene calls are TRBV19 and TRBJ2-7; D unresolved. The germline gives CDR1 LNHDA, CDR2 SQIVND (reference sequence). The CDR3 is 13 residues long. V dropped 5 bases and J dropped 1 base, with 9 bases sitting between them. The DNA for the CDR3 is TGTGCCAGTAGTTGGCAGAAATCCTACGAGCAGTACTTC. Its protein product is CASSWQKSYEQYF.

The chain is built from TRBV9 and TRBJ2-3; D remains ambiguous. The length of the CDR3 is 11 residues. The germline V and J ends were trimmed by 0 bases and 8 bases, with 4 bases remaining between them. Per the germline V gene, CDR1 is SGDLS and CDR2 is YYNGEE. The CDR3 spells CASSVDATQYF. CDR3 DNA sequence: TGTGCCAGCAGCGTAGATGCTACGCAGTATTTT.